This T cell receptor (beta chain) was found in a study of blood T cells in healthy people across ages. Donor samples were obtained from healthy Caucasian individuals from Russia, aged 6 to 90. The second PCR ran roughly 6 to 12 cycles with a sample-barcoded 5' primer and J-beta primers. A 12-random-nucleotide template-switch adaptor tagged each cDNA molecule. Via MiXCR, TCRdb re-called the 5' RACE reads, giving one row per CDR3 protein. This repertoire shows 800,000 or so distinct CDR3 sequences, approximately 67% found once; its top ten account for roughly 25%. The sequenced sample consisted of blood. The origin of this receptor is a man between 25 and 39 years old in good health.

The CDR3 bases are TGTGCCAGCAGCCCCAGGATCGGGGAGCTGTTTTTT. It yields the protein CASSPRIGELFF. The genes are TRBV6-5 and TRBJ2-2; D is uncertain. Germline V gene lookup returns CDR1 MNHEY and CDR2 SVGAGI. The germline V and J ends were trimmed by 6 bases and 7 bases, with 9 bases remaining between them. CDR3 length equals 12 residues.